This is a list of T cell receptor beta chains from one sample in a study of Ad26.COV2.S vaccination and SARS-CoV-2 variants. The table came from immunoSEQ multiplex PCR; TCRdb's copy has only in-frame clones and leaves some out. The table shows approximately 450,000 clones, with roughly 90% occurring only once. The material was peripheral blood, obtained in a trial of Ad26.COV2.S vaccine versus placebo. The receptors here all came from a person between 18 and 59 years old who received the Ad26.COV2.S COVID-19 vaccine or a placebo. Both conserved end residues are part of each CDR3. The D gene is left open where the match is weak. Not every row has a clone size; where given, it reads once, few, many or a size class.

J | V | D | size | length | DNA | CDR3
TRBJ2-7 | TRBV6-5 | TRBD2 | . | 14 | TGTGCCAGCAGACTAGCGGGGAGCTCCTACGAGCAGTACTTC | CASRLAGSSYEQYF
TRBJ1-4 | TRBV4-2 | . | . | 14 | TGTGCCAGCAGCCAAGAACGGGTAGGGGAAAAACTGTTTTTT | CASSQERVGEKLFF
TRBJ1-2 | TRBV24-1 | . | . | 13 | TGTGCCACCAGTGAGGGCGATAACTATGGCTACACCTTC | CATSEGDNYGYTF
TRBJ2-2 | TRBV7-9 | . | . | 15 | TGTGCCAGCAGCTTATCCAATCCGTGGACCGGGGAGCTGTTTTTT | CASSLSNPWTGELFF
TRBJ1-1 | TRBV18 | . | . | 15 | TGTGCCAGCTCACCACCGAATCAGAAGAACACTGAAGCTTTCTTT | CASSPPNQKNTEAFF
TRBJ2-7 | TRBV30 | TRBD2 | . | 21 | TGTGCCTGGCAGGCCCCAATGGGAAAGCCTTGGACTAGCTTTCCCTCCTACGAGCAGTACTTC | CAWQAPMGKPWTSFPSYEQYF
TRBJ2-5 | TRBV6-2/TRBV6-3 | TRBD2 | . | 16 | TGTGCCAGCAGTCTAGAAACGGGACTAGGAGTTGGGACCCAGTACTTC | CASSLETGLGVGTQYF
TRBJ2-7 | TRBV5-4 | . | . | 14 | TGTGCCAGCAGCTTAAGGCAGGGGGGTTACGAGCAGTACTTC | CASSLRQGGYEQYF
TRBJ2-7 | TRBV27 | TRBD2 | . | 13 | TGTGCCAGCCGGACTAGCGGCACCTACGAGCAGTACTTC | CASRTSGTYEQYF
TRBJ2-1 | TRBV7-3 | TRBD2 | once | 16 | TGTGCCAGCAGCTTGGTTGCGGGAGGCCACGACGATGAGCAGTTCTTC | CASSLVAGGHDDEQFF
TRBJ2-7 | TRBV4-3 | . | . | 13 | TGCGCCAGCAGCCAAGATGGCGGGTACGAGCAGTACTTC | CASSQDGGYEQYF
TRBJ2-2 | TRBV27 | . | . | 15 | TGTGCCAGCAGACTCGAGGGATCACGCACCGGGGAGCTGTTTTTT | CASRLEGSRTGELFF
TRBJ1-5 | TRBV19 | . | . | 14 | TGTGCCAGTAGTATAGTAGTGGGCGACCAGCCCCAGCATTTT | CASSIVVGDQPQHF
TRBJ2-3 | TRBV7-2 | TRBD2 | . | 17 | TGTGCCAGCAGCCCTGACCCACTAGCGGGGGGGGCAGATACGCAGTATTTT | CASSPDPLAGGADTQYF
TRBJ1-1 | TRBV18 | . | few | 16 | TGTGCCAGCTCCTTAAATTCACGGATGATGAACACTGAAGCTTTCTTT | CASSLNSRMMNTEAFF
TRBJ2-5 | TRBV11-2 | TRBD2 | . | 14 | TGTGCCAGCAGCTTAGGCGGCGGGAGGGAGACCCAGTACTTC | CASSLGGGRETQYF
TRBJ2-1 | TRBV7-2 | TRBD2 | . | 14 | TGTGCCAGCAGCTTTCAACTAGCGCTCGGTGAGCAGTTCTTC | CASSFQLALGEQFF
TRBJ1-3 | TRBV6-7 | TRBD1 | . | 15 | TGTGCCAGCAGTTACCAGGGACAGAGTGGAAACACCATATATTTT | CASSYQGQSGNTIYF
TRBJ2-3 | TRBV24-1 | . | . | 14 | TGTGCCACCAGTGACCACCGTAGCACAGATACGCAGTATTTT | CATSDHRSTDTQYF
TRBJ1-2 | TRBV6-2/TRBV6-3 | . | . | 13 | TGTGCCAGCAGTTACGGGGAAAACTCGGGCTACACCTTC | CASSYGENSGYTF
TRBJ1-3 | TRBV19 | TRBD1 | . | 16 | TGTGCCAGTAGTGAATGGGGACAGTACTCTGGAAACACCATATATTTT | CASSEWGQYSGNTIYF
TRBJ1-1 | TRBV28 | . | . | 13 | TGTGCCAGCAGTAAGCAGGGTAGGACTGAAGCTTTCTTT | CASSKQGRTEAFF
TRBJ2-1 | TRBV7-9 | TRBD1 | . | 15 | TGTGCCAGCAGCCCCGGACAGGGATTCCGCAATGAGCAGTTCTTC | CASSPGQGFRNEQFF
TRBJ2-7 | TRBV2 | . | . | 11 | TGTGCCAGCAGTAAAGACGGGGGGCAGTACTTC | CASSKDGGQYF
TRBJ1-1 | TRBV19 | . | . | 14 | TGTGCCAGTAGTATGGACCGATTGAACACTGAAGCTTTCTTT | CASSMDRLNTEAFF
TRBJ2-7 | TRBV5-6 | . | . | 14 | TGTGCCAGCAGCCCCTCGGACAGCACCTACGAGCAGTACTTC | CASSPSDSTYEQYF
TRBJ2-5 | TRBV27 | . | . | 14 | TGTGCCAGCAGTATCACCAGAAGGGGCGAGACCCAGTACTTC | CASSITRRGETQYF
TRBJ1-5 | TRBV28 | . | . | 12 | TGTGCCAGCACCCTCATCGGGGAGCCCCAGCATTTT | CASTLIGEPQHF
TRBJ2-2 | TRBV9 | . | . | 13 | TGTGCCAGCAGCCTGTGGGGCGCCGGGGAGCTGTTTTTT | CASSLWGAGELFF
TRBJ2-7 | TRBV12-3/TRBV12-4 | . | once | 12 | TGTGCCAGCAGTTTTGTGGACGACGAGCAGTACTTC | CASSFVDDEQYF
TRBJ1-2 | TRBV19 | . | . | 13 | TGTGCCAGTACCAAGGGCAGACTGGGAGGTTACACCTTC | CASTKGRLGGYTF
TRBJ2-2 | TRBV10-3 | . | . | 17 | TGTGCCATCAGTGAACGGGGGACGGGGGCTAACACCGGGGAGCTGTTTTTT | CAISERGTGANTGELFF
TRBJ2-5 | TRBV10-3 | . | . | 12 | TGTGCCATCAGTATAGCAGGAGAGACCCAGTACTTC | CAISIAGETQYF
TRBJ1-2 | TRBV15 | TRBD1 | few | 16 | TGTGCCACCAGCAGAGATTTAGACAGGGTGGGCTATGGCTACACCTTC | CATSRDLDRVGYGYTF
TRBJ1-5 | TRBV6-1 | . | once | 15 | TGTGCCAGCAGTGAAGCGGGGGGTAGCAATCAGCCCCAGCATTTT | CASSEAGGSNQPQHF
TRBJ2-7 | TRBV18 | . | . | 13 | TGTGCCAGCTCGGAAGGAGGGGCTGGTGAGCAGTACTTC | CASSEGGAGEQYF
TRBJ2-3 | TRBV5-1 | . | . | 15 | TGCGCCAGCAGCTTAAGAGACCCAGCAGCAGATACGCAGTATTTT | CASSLRDPAADTQYF
TRBJ2-7 | TRBV11-2 | . | . | 16 | TGTGCCAGCAGCTTAGATCCCGACAGGGAGGATTACGAGCAGTACTTC | CASSLDPDREDYEQYF
TRBJ2-7 | TRBV19 | TRBD1 | once | 14 | TGTGCCAGTAGTATAGCCGGGACAGACTACGAGCAGTACTTC | CASSIAGTDYEQYF
TRBJ2-7 | TRBV29-1 | TRBD1 | . | 14 | TGCAGCGTTGGATTAGGACAGGCGTTCTACGAGCAGTACTTC | CSVGLGQAFYEQYF
TRBJ2-5 | TRBV4-1 | TRBD1 | . | 20 | TGCGCCAGCAGCCAAGATTTTACGGGACAGGGGGCGAATCGCCAAGAGACCCAGTACTTC | CASSQDFTGQGANRQETQYF
TRBJ2-6 | TRBV4-1 | TRBD1 | . | 18 | TGCGCCAGCAGCCAAAGGGGACAGGGGGTTTCTGGGGCCAACGTCCTGACTTTC | CASSQRGQGVSGANVLTF
TRBJ2-7 | TRBV19 | TRBD1 | . | 14 | TGTGCCAGTAGCCTCCGGGACAGTTCCTACGAGCAGTACTTC | CASSLRDSSYEQYF
TRBJ1-6 | TRBV5-1 | TRBD1 | . | 14 | TGCGCCAGCAGCCGGGGACAGTATAATTCACCCCTCCACTTT | CASSRGQYNSPLHF
TRBJ2-1 | TRBV3-1/TRBV3-2 | . | . | 15 | TGTGCCAGCAGCTCCGACGGCCTCCCCAACAATGAGCAGTTCTTC | CASSSDGLPNNEQFF
TRBJ2-1 | TRBV11-3 | . | . | 12 | TGTGCCAGCAGCTCGAGGGCCAATGAGCAGTTCTTC | CASSSRANEQFF
TRBJ2-3 | TRBV5-1 | . | . | 15 | TGCGCCAGCAGTACTGGGAGTGCTAGCACAGATACGCAGTATTTT | CASSTGSASTDTQYF
TRBJ2-3 | TRBV18 | . | . | 16 | TGTGCCAGCTCACCGCGACAGGTATATGGTACAGATACGCAGTATTTT | CASSPRQVYGTDTQYF
TRBJ2-2 | TRBV24-1 | . | . | 12 | TGTGCCACCAGTGTTGACACCGGGGAGCTGTTTTTT | CATSVDTGELFF
TRBJ2-1 | TRBV10-1 | . | . | 15 | TGCGCCAGCAGTGAGGGTAGGCAGACTTACAATGAGCAGTTCTTC | CASSEGRQTYNEQFF
TRBJ2-1 | TRBV30 | TRBD2 | . | 20 | TGTGCCTGGAGATGGGGGCGGTGGACTAGCGGGAAGAGCTCCTACAATGAGCAGTTCTTC | CAWRWGRWTSGKSSYNEQFF
TRBJ1-2 | TRBV5-4 | . | . | 12 | TGTGCCAGCGGTGGGGGATTCGGCGGCTACACCTTC | CASGGGFGGYTF
TRBJ1-6 | TRBV25-1 | . | . | 16 | TGTGCCAGCAGTGAATTGGGAGGGTACGATAATTCACCCCTCCACTTT | CASSELGGYDNSPLHF
TRBJ2-6 | TRBV5-4 | . | . | 14 | TGTGCCAGCAGCAATGAGGTCGGGGCCAACGTCCTGACTTTC | CASSNEVGANVLTF
TRBJ2-7 | TRBV21-1 | . | . | 19 | TGTGCCAGCAGCAAAAAGAGGACTACGTCCGTGGTGGTCAGGTACGAGCAGTACTTC | CASSKKRTTSVVVRYEQYF
TRBJ2-7 | TRBV2 | TRBD1 | . | 15 | TGTGCCAGCAGTGGGTCACACAGGGGGTCCTACGAGCAGTACTTC | CASSGSHRGSYEQYF